The rows below give T cell receptor beta chains drawn from one sample of a study of shared clonotypes between healthy human individuals. Measured with immunoSEQ multiplex PCR; TCRdb has only the in-frame clones, and not every one. The table shows about 490,000 clones, with 79% occurring only once. Sequenced material: PBMCs. The receptors come from a woman aged 40 to 50 in good health. Some clones in this sample may be carry-over from other donors' samples. The CDR3 runs from the conserved cysteine through the conserved F or W. Fields, in order: V gene, CDR3 protein.

TRBV28 CASTRVGNEQFF
TRBV5-1 CASSLGGAGLNTEAFF
TRBV9 CASSVAPGTGSSNTEAFF
TRBV28 CASSLFPGTSTTLAKNIQYF
TRBV5-8 CASSRTGSYEQYF
TRBV5-1 CASSLETRHHEQYF
TRBV11-1 CASSPGTSASYEQYF
TRBV15 CATSRVWGSGSSETQYF
TRBV27 CASSLFPENEQFF
TRBV28 CASSLSYYGYTF
TRBV28 CASSIGSAGAYEQYF
TRBV6-5 CASSYNRGSEKLFF
TRBV6-5 CAAPDRDDDTQYF
TRBV4-3 CASSQGVITSWSFYEQYF
TRBV6-5 CASSRIPGELFF
TRBV7-3 CASSLNLLHEQYF
TRBV28 CASSFSQETQYF
TRBV5-1 CASSPGAQGGTEAFF
TRBV7-2 CASSLAGRAGDTQYF
TRBV5-1 CASSLAGGISSYEQYF
TRBV4-1 CASSQDRREQYF
TRBV29-1 CSVARGTGTEAFF
TRBV2 CASSDENGQAQETQYF
TRBV5-1 CASSPGLAGVVYNEQFF
TRBV19 CASSTGTSGGYEQYF
TRBV10-2 CASNSWTGELFF
TRBV19 CASSIAGANYGYTF
TRBV9 CASSVGAGGPYGYTF
TRBV9 CASSSGQGGYGYTF
TRBV30 CAWGREGYTF
TRBV29-1 CSVRSGTGDTGELFF
TRBV19 CASSIVEHHTDTQYF
TRBV30 CAWRLGAGYTF
TRBV25-1 CASSELTPGSGNTIYF
TRBV19 CASSTGRRQPQHF
TRBV15 CATSRFYEKLFF
TRBV7-3 CASSATGGSGNTIYF
TRBV9 CASSEGIADQETQYF
TRBV6-5 CASSYLRNQETQYF
TRBV6-1 CASSWDSPYEQYF
TRBV7-9 CASSLSGPLVDTQYF
TRBV18 CASSSTGGSYEQYF
TRBV28 CASSSTGTSSSYEQYF
TRBV5-4 CASSLGTSGYNEQFF
TRBV20-1 CSARARETQYF
TRBV28 CASSFAGGSYEQYF
TRBV29-1 CSVWGTPGQGNPSNQPQHF
TRBV5-1 CASSLGRSTGANVLTF
TRBV6-5 CASSSTPGQGAFF
TRBV16 CASSPPNRDSNQPQHF